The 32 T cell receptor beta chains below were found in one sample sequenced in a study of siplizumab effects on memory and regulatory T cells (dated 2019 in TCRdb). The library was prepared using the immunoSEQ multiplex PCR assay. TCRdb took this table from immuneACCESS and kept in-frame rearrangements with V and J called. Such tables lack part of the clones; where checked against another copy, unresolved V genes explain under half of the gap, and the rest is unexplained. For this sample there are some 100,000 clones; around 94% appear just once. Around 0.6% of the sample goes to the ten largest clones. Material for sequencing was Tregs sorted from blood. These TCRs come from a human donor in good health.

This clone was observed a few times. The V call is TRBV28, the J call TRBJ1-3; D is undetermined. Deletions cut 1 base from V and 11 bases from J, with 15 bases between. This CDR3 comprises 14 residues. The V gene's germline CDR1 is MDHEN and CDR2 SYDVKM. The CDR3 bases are TGTGCCAGCAGTTTATTCGCGGACTACTGGGCCATATATTTT. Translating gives CASSLFADYWAIYF.

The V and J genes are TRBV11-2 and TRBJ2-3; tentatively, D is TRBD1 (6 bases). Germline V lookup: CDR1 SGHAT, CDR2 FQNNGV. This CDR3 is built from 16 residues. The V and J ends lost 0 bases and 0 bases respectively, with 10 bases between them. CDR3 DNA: TGTGCCAGCAGCTTAGATACAGGGATCAGCACAGATACGCAGTATTTT. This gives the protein CASSLDTGISTDTQYF. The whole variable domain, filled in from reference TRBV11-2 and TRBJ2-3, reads EAGVAQSPRYKIIEKRQSVAFWCNPISGHATLYWYQQILGQGPKLLIQFQNNGVVDDSQLPKDRFSAERLKGVDSTLKIQPAKLEDSAVYLCASSLDTGISTDTQYFGPGTRLTVL.

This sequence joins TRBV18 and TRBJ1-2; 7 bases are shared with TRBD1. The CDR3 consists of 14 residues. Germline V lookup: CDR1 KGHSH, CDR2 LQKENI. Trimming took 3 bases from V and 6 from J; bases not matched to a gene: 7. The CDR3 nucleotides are TGTGCCAGCTCACCCAGGACAGGTTTCGATGGCTACACCTTC. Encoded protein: CASSPRTGFDGYTF.

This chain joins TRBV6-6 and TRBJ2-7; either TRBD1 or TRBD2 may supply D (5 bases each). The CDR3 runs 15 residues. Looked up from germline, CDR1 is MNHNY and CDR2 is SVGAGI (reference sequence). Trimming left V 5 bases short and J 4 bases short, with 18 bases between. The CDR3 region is CASSKPPGPKYEQYF. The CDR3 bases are TGTGCCAGCAGTAAGCCACCGGGACCGAAATACGAGCAGTACTTC.

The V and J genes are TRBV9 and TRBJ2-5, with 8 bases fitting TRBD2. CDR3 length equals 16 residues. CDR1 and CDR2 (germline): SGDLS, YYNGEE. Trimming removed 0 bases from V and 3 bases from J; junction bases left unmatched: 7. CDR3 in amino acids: CASSVVAGAGEETQYF. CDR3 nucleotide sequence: TGTGCCAGCAGCGTAGTTGCGGGAGCGGGGGAAGAGACCCAGTACTTC.

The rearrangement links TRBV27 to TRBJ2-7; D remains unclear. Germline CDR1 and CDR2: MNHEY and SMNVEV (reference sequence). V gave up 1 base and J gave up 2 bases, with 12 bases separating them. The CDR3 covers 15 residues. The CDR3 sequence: CASSLFKGYTYEQYF. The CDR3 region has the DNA TGTGCCAGCAGTTTATTCAAGGGTTACACCTACGAGCAGTACTTC.

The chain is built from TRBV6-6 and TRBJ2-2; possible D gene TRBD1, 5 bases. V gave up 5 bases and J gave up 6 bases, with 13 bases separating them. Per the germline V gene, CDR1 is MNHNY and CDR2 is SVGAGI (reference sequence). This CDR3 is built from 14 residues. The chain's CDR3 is CASSPRRVSGELFF. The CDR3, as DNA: TGTGCCAGCAGTCCCCGCAGGGTGTCCGGGGAGCTGTTTTTT.

CDR3 bases: TGTGCCAGCAGCTTGTTGGGGAACACTGAAGCTTTCTTT. The encoded protein is CASSLLGNTEAFF. This rearrangement joins TRBV5-5 to TRBJ1-1; unclear D gene. V lost 1 base to trimming and J lost 1 base, with 5 bases between them. This CDR3 comprises 13 residues. From germline, CDR1 is SGHKS and CDR2 YYEKEE (reference sequence). Combining the CDR3 with reference TRBV5-5 and TRBJ1-1 gives the whole variable domain DAGVTQSPTHLIKTRGQQVTLRCSPISGHKSVSWYQQVLGQGPQFIFQYYEKEERGRGNFPDRFSARQFPNYSSELNVNALLLGDSALYLCASSLLGNTEAFFGQGTRLTVV.

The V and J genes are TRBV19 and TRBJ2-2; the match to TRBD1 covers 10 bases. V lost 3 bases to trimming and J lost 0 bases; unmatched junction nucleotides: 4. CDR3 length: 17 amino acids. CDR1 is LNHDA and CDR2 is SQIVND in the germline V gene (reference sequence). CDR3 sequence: CASSIRGQGSNTGELFF. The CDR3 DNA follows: TGTGCCAGTAGTATTAGGGGACAGGGGTCGAACACCGGGGAGCTGTTTTTT.

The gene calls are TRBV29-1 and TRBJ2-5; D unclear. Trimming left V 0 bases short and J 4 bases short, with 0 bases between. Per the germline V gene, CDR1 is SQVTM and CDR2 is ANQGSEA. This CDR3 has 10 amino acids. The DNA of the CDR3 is TGCAGCGTTGAAGAAGAGACCCAGTACTTC. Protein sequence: CSVEEETQYF. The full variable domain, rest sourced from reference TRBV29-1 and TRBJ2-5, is SAVISQKPSRDICQRGTSLTIQCQVDSQVTMMFWYRQQPGQSLTLIATANQGSEATYESGFVIDKFPISRPNLTFSTLTVSNMSPEDSSIYLCSVEEETQYFGPGTRLLVL.

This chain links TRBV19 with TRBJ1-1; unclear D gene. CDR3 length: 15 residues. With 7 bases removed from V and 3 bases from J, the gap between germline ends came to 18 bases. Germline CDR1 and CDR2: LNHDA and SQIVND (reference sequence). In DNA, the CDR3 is TGTGCCAGTACCCCAAGCAACACAGTCTACACTGAAGCTTTCTTT. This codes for CASTPSNTVYTEAFF.

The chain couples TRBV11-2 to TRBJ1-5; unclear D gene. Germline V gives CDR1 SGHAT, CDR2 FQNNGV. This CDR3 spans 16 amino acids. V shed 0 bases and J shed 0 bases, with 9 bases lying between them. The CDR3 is CASSLEGGYSNQPQHF. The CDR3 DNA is TGTGCCAGCAGCTTAGAGGGCGGTTATAGCAATCAGCCCCAGCATTTT.

This CDR3 is CASSPPDGIYGYTF. The CDR3, as DNA: TGTGCCAGCAGCCCACCTGACGGGATCTATGGCTACACCTTC. V usage is TRBV5-6 and J usage is TRBJ1-2; D remains unclear. There are 14 residues in the CDR3. The germline V and J ends were trimmed by 4 bases and 4 bases, with 14 bases remaining between them. CDR1 is SGHDT and CDR2 is YYEEEE in the germline V gene.

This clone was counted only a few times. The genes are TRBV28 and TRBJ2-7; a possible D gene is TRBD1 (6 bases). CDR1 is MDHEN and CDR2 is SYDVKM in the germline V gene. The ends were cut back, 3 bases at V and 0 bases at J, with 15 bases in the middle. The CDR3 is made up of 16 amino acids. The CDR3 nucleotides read TGTGCCAGCAGTTTTACCCCGGGACAAAACTCCTACGAGCAGTACTTC. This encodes CASSFTPGQNSYEQYF.

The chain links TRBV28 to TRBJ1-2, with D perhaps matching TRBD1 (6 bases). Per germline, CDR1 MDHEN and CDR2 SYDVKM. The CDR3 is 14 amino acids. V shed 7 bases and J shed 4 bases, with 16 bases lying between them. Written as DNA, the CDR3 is TGTGCCAGCACCCCCGGGGGGCGTGGCTATGGCTACACCTTC. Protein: CASTPGGRGYGYTF.

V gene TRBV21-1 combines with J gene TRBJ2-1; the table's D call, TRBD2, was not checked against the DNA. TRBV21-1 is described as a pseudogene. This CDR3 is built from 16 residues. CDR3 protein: CASSRTSEPSYNEQFF. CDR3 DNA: TGTGCCAGCAGCAGGACTAGCGAACCCTCCTACAATGAGCAGTTCTTC.

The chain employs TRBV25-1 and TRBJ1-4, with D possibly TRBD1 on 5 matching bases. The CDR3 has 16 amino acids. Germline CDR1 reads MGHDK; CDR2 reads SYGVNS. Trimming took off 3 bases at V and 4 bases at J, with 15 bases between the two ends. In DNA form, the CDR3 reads TGTGCCAGCAGTGATGGGGGGGGGTTTGGTAATGAAAAACTGTTTTTT. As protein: CASSDGGGFGNEKLFF. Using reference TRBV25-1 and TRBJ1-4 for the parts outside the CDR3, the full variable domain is EADIYQTPRYLVIGTGKKITLECSQTMGHDKMYWYQQDPGMELHLIHYSYGVNSTEKGDLSSESTVSRIRTEHFPLTLESARPSHTSQYLCASSDGGGFGNEKLFFGSGTQLSVL.

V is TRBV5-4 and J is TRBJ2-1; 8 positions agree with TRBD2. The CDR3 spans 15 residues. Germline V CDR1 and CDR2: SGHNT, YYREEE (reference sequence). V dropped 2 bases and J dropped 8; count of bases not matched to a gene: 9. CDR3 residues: CASSLGGRRGHEQFF. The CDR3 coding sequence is TGTGCCAGCAGCTTAGGCGGGAGGAGGGGCCATGAGCAGTTCTTC.

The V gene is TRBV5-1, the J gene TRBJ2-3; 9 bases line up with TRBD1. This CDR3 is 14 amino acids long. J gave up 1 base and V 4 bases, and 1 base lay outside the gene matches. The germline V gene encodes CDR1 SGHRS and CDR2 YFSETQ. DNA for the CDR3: TGCGCCAGCAGCAGGGACAGGGGCACAGATACGCAGTATTTT. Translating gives CASSRDRGTDTQYF.

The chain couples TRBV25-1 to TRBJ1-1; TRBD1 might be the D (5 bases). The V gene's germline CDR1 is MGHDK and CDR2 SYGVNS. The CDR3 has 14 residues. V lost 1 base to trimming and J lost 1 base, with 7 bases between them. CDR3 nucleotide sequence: TGTGCCAGCAGTGAATTTGGGGGGAACACTGAAGCTTTCTTT. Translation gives CASSEFGGNTEAFF.

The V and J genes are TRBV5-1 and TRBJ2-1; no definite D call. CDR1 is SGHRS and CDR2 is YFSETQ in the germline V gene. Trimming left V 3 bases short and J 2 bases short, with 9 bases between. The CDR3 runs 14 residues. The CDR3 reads CASSYLSPYNEQFF. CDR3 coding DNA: TGCGCCAGCAGCTACCTAAGCCCCTACAATGAGCAGTTCTTC.

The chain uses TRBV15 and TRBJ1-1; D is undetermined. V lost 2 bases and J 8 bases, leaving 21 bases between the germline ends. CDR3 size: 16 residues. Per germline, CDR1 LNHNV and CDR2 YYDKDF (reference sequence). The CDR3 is CATSRKPQDLSGEAFF. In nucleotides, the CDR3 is TGTGCCACCAGCAGAAAACCCCAGGACCTCTCGGGAGAAGCTTTCTTT. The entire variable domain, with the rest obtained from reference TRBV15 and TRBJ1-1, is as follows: DAMVIQNPRYQVTQFGKPVTLSCSQTLNHNVMYWYQQKSSQAPKLLFHYYDKDFNNEADTPDNFQSRRPNTSFCFLDIRSPGLGDTAMYLCATSRKPQDLSGEAFFGQGTRLTVV.

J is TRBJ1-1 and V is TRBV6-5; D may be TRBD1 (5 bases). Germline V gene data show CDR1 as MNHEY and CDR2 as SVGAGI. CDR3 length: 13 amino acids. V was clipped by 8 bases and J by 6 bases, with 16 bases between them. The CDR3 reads CASQGSGMAEAFF. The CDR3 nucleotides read TGTGCCAGCCAGGGTTCAGGTATGGCTGAAGCTTTCTTT.

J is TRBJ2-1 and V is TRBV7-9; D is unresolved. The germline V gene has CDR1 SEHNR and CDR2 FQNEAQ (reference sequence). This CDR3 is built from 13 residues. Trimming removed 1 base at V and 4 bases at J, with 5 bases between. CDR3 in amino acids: CASSLGAYNEQFF. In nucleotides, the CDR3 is TGTGCCAGCAGCTTAGGGGCTTACAATGAGCAGTTCTTC.

Here the CDR3 reads CASSLLSTDTQYF. The CDR3 bases are TGTGCCAGCTCACTACTAAGCACAGATACGCAGTATTTT. V usage is TRBV18 and J usage is TRBJ2-3; D unclear. Germline V CDR1 and CDR2: KGHSH, LQKENI. The V and J ends lost 4 bases and 0 bases respectively, with 5 bases between them. This CDR3 contains 13 residues.

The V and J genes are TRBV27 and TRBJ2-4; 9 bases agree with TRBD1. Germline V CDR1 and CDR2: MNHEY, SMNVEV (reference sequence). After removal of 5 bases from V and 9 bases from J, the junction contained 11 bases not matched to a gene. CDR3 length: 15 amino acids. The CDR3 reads CASSHSPGQGGIQYF. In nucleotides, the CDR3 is TGTGCCAGCAGTCATTCCCCGGGACAGGGAGGCATTCAGTACTTC.

CDR3 region: CASRGGGNYGYTF. The CDR3 region has the DNA TGTGCCAGCAGAGGGGGAGGTAACTATGGCTACACCTTC. The rearrangement joins TRBV9 to TRBJ1-2, with D possibly being TRBD1 (6 bases). Germline assignment: CDR1 SGDLS and CDR2 YYNGEE. The CDR3 spans 13 residues. V was pared by 5 bases and J by 1 base, with 9 bases between.

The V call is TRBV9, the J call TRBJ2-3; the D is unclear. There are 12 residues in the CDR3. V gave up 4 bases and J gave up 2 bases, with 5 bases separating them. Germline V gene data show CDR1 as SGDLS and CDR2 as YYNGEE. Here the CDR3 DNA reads TGTGCCAGCAGCACTTACACAGATACGCAGTATTTT. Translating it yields CASSTYTDTQYF.

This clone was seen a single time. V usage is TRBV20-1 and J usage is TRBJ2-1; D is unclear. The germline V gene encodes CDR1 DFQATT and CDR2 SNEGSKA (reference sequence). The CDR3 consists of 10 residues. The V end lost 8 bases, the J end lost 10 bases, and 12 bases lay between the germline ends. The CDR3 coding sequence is TGCAGTCTTCTGGTCGTAGAGCAGTTCTTC. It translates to CSLLVVEQFF.

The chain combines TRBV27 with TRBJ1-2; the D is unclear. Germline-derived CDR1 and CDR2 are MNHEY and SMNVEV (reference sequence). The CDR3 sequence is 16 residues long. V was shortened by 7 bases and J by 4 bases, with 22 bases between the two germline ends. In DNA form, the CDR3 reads TGTGCCAGCACACCGAAGCCGGGGTTAAGGTTCTATGGCTACACCTTC. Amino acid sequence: CASTPKPGLRFYGYTF.

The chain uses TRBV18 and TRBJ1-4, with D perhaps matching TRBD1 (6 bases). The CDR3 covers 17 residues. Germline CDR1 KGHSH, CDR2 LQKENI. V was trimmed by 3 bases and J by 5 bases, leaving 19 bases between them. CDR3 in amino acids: CASSPLGGSLFNEKLFF. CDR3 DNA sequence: TGTGCCAGCTCACCCTTAGGGGGGAGTCTTTTCAATGAAAAACTGTTTTTT.

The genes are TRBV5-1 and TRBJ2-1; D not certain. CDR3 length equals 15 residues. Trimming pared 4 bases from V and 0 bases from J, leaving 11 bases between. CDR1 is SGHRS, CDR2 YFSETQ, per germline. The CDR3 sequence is CASSLTLSSYNEQFF. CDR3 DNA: TGCGCCAGCAGCCTTACATTATCCTCCTACAATGAGCAGTTCTTC. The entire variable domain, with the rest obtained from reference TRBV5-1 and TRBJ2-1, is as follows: KAGVTQTPRYLIKTRGQQVTLSCSPISGHRSVSWYQQTPGQGLQFLFEYFSETQRNKGNFPGRFSGRQFSNSRSEMNVSTLELGDSALYLCASSLTLSSYNEQFFGPGTRLTVL.